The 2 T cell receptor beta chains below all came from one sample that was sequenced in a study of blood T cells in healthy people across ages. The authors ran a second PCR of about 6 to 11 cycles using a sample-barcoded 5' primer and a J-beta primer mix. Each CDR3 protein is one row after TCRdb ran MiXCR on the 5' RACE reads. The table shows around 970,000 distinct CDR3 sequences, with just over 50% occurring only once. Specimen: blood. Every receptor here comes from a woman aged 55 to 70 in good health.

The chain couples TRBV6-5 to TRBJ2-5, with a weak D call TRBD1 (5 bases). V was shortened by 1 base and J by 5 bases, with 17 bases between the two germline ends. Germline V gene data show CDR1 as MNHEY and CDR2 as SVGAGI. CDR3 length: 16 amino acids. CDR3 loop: CASSYFRAGGQETQYF. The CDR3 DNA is TGTGCCAGCAGTTACTTCAGGGCCGGTGGGCAGGAGACCCAGTACTTC.

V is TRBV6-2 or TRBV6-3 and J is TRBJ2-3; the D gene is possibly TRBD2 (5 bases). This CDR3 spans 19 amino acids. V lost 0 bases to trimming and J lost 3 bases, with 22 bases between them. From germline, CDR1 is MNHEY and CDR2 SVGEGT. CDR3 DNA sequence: TGTGCCAGCAGTTACTCGCGGGTGGACCTAGCCATCCCGACAGATACGCAGTATTTT. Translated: CASSYSRVDLAIPTDTQYF.